These 21 T cell receptor beta chains originate from one sample sequenced in a study of CD8+ T cells in alopecia areata. As to treatment: oral pan-JAK inhibitor, 5-10 mg twice daily. RNA, once extracted, was reverse transcribed into cDNA for use as the sequencing template. This table comes from immunoSEQ multiplex PCR, and its TCRdb copy is limited to in-frame clones, with some not included. The table includes 75,000 to 85,000 clones, around 65% detected once. The sample here was CD8+ T cells sorted from blood, taken at week 24, from a patient treated with tofacitinib. The receptors stem from a human donor with alopecia areata.

The V call is TRBV27, the J call TRBJ2-3; D unclear. V lost 0 bases, J lost 4 bases, and 2 bases lay in between. Germline V gene lookup returns CDR1 MNHEY and CDR2 SMNVEV (reference sequence). The CDR3 sequence is 12 residues long. The CDR3 coding sequence is TGTGCCAGCAGTTTATCGGCAGATACGCAGTATTTT. Translated: CASSLSADTQYF.

The rearrangement links TRBV19 to TRBJ1-1; D gene ambiguous. The germline V and J ends were trimmed by 5 bases and 8 bases, with 9 bases remaining between them. From germline, CDR1 is LNHDA and CDR2 SQIVND (reference sequence). This CDR3 contains 11 residues. CDR3 residues: CASSLGSEAFF. As DNA, the CDR3 is TGTGCCAGTAGTCTGGGCTCCGAAGCTTTCTTT.

V is TRBV16 and J is TRBJ2-7, with D hard to call. Trimming removed 3 bases from V and 2 bases from J, with 11 bases in between. CDR3 length: 14 residues. Germline V gene lookup returns CDR1 KGHSY and CDR2 FQNENV. CDR3: CASSHRQETYEQYF. The CDR3 DNA reads as TGTGCCAGCAGCCATCGGCAGGAAACCTACGAGCAGTACTTC.

This clone was picked up a small number of times. The rearrangement uses TRBV13 and TRBJ1-3, with D tentatively TRBD1 (5 bases). Between the trimmed V and J ends, which lost 5 bases and 0 bases, there was a span of 14 bases. This CDR3 is built from 16 residues. Germline CDR1 and CDR2: PRHDT and FYEKMQ (reference sequence). CDR3 region: CASSHAGDHSGNTIYF. In nucleotides, the CDR3 is TGTGCCAGCAGCCATGCGGGGGACCACTCTGGAAACACCATATATTTT.

This clone was seen just once. This rearrangement joins TRBV9 to TRBJ2-2, with TRBD2 matching 7 bases. Germline V lookup: CDR1 SGDLS, CDR2 YYNGEE. Trimming at V came to 2 bases and at J to 4 bases, leaving 5 bases not matched to a gene. This CDR3 contains 15 residues. The CDR3 sequence is CASSVSGISTGELFF. The CDR3 bases are TGTGCCAGCAGCGTGAGCGGGATTAGCACCGGGGAGCTGTTTTTT.

The chain employs TRBV7-8 and TRBJ2-1; D is possibly TRBD2 (5 bases). The V end lost 8 bases, the J end lost 4 bases, and 15 bases lay between the germline ends. This CDR3 contains 14 residues. Looked up from germline, CDR1 is SGHVS and CDR2 is FQNEAQ. In DNA, the CDR3 is TGTGCCAGCGCCGGGGTTCCCCCTTACAATGAGCAGTTCTTC. It codes for CASAGVPPYNEQFF.

The chain combines TRBV6-5 with TRBJ2-7, with 7 bases fitting TRBD2. The CDR3 contains 15 residues. Losses at the gene ends were 6 bases for V and 6 bases for J; bases not matched to a gene: 14. CDR1 MNHEY and CDR2 SVGAGI come from the germline V gene. The CDR3: CASSHRRDGGTEQYF. Written as DNA, the CDR3 is TGTGCCAGCAGCCACCGCCGGGACGGGGGGACCGAGCAGTACTTC.

This clone was counted a few times. V and J are TRBV13 and TRBJ1-5; 9 bases fit TRBD1. V lost 4 bases to trimming and J lost 1 base; unmatched junction nucleotides: 2. This CDR3 is built from 15 residues. Per germline, CDR1 PRHDT and CDR2 FYEKMQ (reference sequence). The CDR3 sequence: CASSSGQGSNQPQHF. The CDR3 DNA follows: TGTGCCAGCAGCTCGGGACAGGGCAGCAATCAGCCCCAGCATTTT.

This sequence joins TRBV5-1 and TRBJ1-5; 8 bases are shared with TRBD1. Unmatched junction bases numbered 2, after V lost 0 bases and J lost 3 bases. Germline V gene sequence: CDR1 SGHRS, CDR2 YFSETQ. The CDR3 runs to 15 residues. This chain's CDR3 is CASSLAGGLNQPQHF. In nucleotides, the CDR3 is TGCGCCAGCAGCTTGGCAGGGGGCCTCAATCAGCCCCAGCATTTT.

This sequence joins TRBV23-1 and TRBJ2-3, with 10 positions matching TRBD2. TRBV23-1 is recorded as an ORF, its role being uncertain. The trim removed 4 bases at V and 2 bases at J, leaving 6 bases unmatched. This CDR3 is 16 amino acids long. The CDR3: CASSRVAGGSTDTQYF. The DNA of the CDR3 is TGCGCCAGCAGTCGGGTAGCGGGGGGTTCCACAGATACGCAGTATTTT.

The J gene is TRBJ1-1, the V gene TRBV4-1, with D possibly being TRBD1 (6 bases). V dropped 0 bases and J dropped 1 base, with 9 bases sitting between them. CDR3 length: 15 residues. Germline CDR1 MGHRA, CDR2 YSYEKL. The CDR3: CASSQDDRWNTEAFF. The CDR3 DNA is TGCGCCAGCAGCCAAGATGACAGGTGGAACACTGAAGCTTTCTTT.

The chain joins TRBV7-9 to TRBJ2-7, with D maybe TRBD1 (5 bases). Germline CDR1 reads SEHNR; CDR2 reads FQNEAQ (reference sequence). The CDR3 runs 13 residues. V was shortened by 5 bases and J by 2 bases, with 10 bases between the two germline ends. DNA for the CDR3: TGTGCCAGCAGCGAAGACAGTACCTACGAGCAGTACTTC. Its protein product is CASSEDSTYEQYF.

The chain has TRBV6-4 and TRBJ2-1; TRBD2 agrees at 9 bases. Trimming took 3 bases from V and 2 from J; bases not matched to a gene: 5. The CDR3 has 16 amino acids. The germline V gene has CDR1 MRHNA and CDR2 SNTAGT. The DNA for the CDR3 is TGTGCCAGCAGTGAGGCTAGCGGGGAACCCTACAATGAGCAGTTCTTC. Its protein product is CASSEASGEPYNEQFF.

The CDR3 nucleotides are TGTGCCAGCAGCTTGGGCCTAGCGGGGGGCAATGAGCAGTTCTTC. Protein sequence: CASSLGLAGGNEQFF. This chain joins TRBV7-9 and TRBJ2-1; 11 bases match TRBD2. Germline-derived CDR1 and CDR2 are SEHNR and FQNEAQ (reference sequence). Trimming took 3 bases from V and 6 from J; bases not matched to a gene: 4. The CDR3 sequence is 15 residues long.

The rearrangement joins TRBV27 to TRBJ1-1, with 7 bases aligning to TRBD1. After removal of 0 bases from V and 5 bases from J, the junction contained 3 bases not matched to a gene. This CDR3 has 14 residues. The germline CDR1 and CDR2 sequences are MNHEY and SMNVEV (reference sequence). CDR3: CASSLSPGQTEAFF. In DNA form, the CDR3 reads TGTGCCAGCAGTTTATCTCCGGGACAGACTGAAGCTTTCTTT.

The chain recombines TRBV30 with TRBJ1-1, with 9 bases that match TRBD1. CDR3 length: 13 amino acids. CDR1 is GTSNPN, CDR2 SVGIG, per germline (reference sequence). Trimming took 3 bases from V and 4 from J; bases not matched to a gene: 3. The CDR3 DNA is TGTGCCTGGAGGAGACAGGGGGTCACTGAAGCTTTCTTT. This sequence encodes CAWRRQGVTEAFF.

There are a few counts of this clone. The V call is TRBV7-2, the J call TRBJ2-7; 7 bases agree with TRBD2. Germline V gene sequence: CDR1 SGHTA, CDR2 FQGNSA. The CDR3 is made up of 15 amino acids. V shed 4 bases and J 2 bases; nucleotides not matched to a gene: 8. For the CDR3, the DNA is TGTGCCAGCAGCTCAGAGCGGGATCCCCCCTACGAGCAGTACTTC. This encodes CASSSERDPPYEQYF.

This chain links TRBV15 with TRBJ1-1; no clear D gene. The CDR3 spans 15 residues. Trimming removed 0 bases from V and 0 bases from J, with 8 bases in between. Germline V gives CDR1 LNHNV, CDR2 YYDKDF (reference sequence). The CDR3 sequence: CATSRDEQMNTEAFF. The CDR3 bases are TGTGCCACCAGCAGAGATGAGCAGATGAACACTGAAGCTTTCTTT.

The chain is built from TRBV28 and TRBJ2-1; 7 positions agree with TRBD1. V lost 5 bases and J lost 6; bases outside the gene matches: 10. The CDR3 is made up of 15 amino acids. Germline V CDR1 and CDR2: MDHEN, SYDVKM. The CDR3 sequence: CASSVHRGVGNEQFF. As DNA, the CDR3 is TGTGCCAGCAGTGTTCACAGGGGTGTCGGCAATGAGCAGTTCTTC.

The chain couples TRBV19 to TRBJ2-4, with a tentative D call TRBD1 (7 bases). V dropped 3 bases and J dropped 1 base, with 13 bases sitting between them. The CDR3 is made up of 16 amino acids. Per germline, CDR1 LNHDA and CDR2 SQIVND (reference sequence). The CDR3 loop is CASSIPGGMAKNIQYF. CDR3 DNA: TGTGCCAGTAGTATCCCAGGGGGGATGGCCAAAAACATTCAGTACTTC.

The chain links TRBV4-1 to TRBJ2-7, with D possibly being TRBD2 (5 bases). Germline CDR1 reads MGHRA; CDR2 reads YSYEKL. The CDR3 spans 14 residues. The V end lost 1 base, the J end lost 0 bases, and 7 bases lay between the germline ends. The CDR3 DNA follows: TGCGCCAGCAGCCAAGTGGGGAGCTCCTACGAGCAGTACTTC. It translates to CASSQVGSSYEQYF.